This entry is about one T cell receptor (beta chain). Unique molecular identifiers tagged the TCRbeta library. From the PCR reads, TCRdb called clonotypes with MiXCR, one entry per CDR3 protein. The data hold 250,000 to 300,000 distinct CDR3 sequences, with 10% observed a single time. The CDR3 length is 16 residues. With 5 bases clipped from V and 1 base from J, the junction kept 8 bases outside the gene matches. Germline V lookup: CDR1 SEHNR, CDR2 FQNEAQ (reference sequence). The entry originates in a study of T-cell reconstitution after alpha-beta-depleted transplantation in children. The chain recombines TRBV7-9 with TRBJ2-7, with 10 bases lining up with TRBD2. Sequencing used PBMCs, obtained before TCRalphabeta/CD19-depleted stem cell transplant. The sequence came from a boy in the first two years of life with acute myeloid leukemia, due to receive a stem cell transplant. This chain's CDR3 is CASSSSGGPGSYEQYF. CDR3 coding DNA: TGTGCCAGCAGCAGTAGCGGGGGGCCAGGGTCCTACGAGCAGTACTTC.